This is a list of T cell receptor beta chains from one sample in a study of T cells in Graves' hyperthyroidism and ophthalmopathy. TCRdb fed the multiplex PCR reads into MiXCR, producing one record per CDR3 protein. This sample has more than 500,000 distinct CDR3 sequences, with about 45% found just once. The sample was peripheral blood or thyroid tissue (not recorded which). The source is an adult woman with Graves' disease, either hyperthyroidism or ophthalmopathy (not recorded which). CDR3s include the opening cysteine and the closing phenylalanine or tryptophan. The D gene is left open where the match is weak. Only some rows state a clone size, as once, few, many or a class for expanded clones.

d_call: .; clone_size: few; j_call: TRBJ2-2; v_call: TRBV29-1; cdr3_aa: CSVEGGRNTGELFF; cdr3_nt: TGCAGCGTTGAAGGGGGACGGAACACCGGGGAGCTGTTTTTT
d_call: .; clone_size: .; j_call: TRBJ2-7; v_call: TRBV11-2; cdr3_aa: CASSSQPGTPYEQYF; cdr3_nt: TGTGCCAGCAGCTCCCAGCCGGGGACCCCATACGAGCAGTACTTC
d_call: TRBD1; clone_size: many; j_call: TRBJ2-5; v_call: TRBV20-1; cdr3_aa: CSARSQGQAETQYF; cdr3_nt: TGCAGTGCTAGATCCCAGGGACAGGCGGAGACCCAGTACTTC
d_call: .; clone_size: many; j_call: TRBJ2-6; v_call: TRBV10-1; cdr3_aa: CASSDPRWGANVLTF; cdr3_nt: TGCGCCAGCAGTGACCCCCGTTGGGGGGCCAACGTCCTGACTTTC
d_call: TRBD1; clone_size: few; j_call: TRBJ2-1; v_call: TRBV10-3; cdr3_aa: CAISGTGKRYNEQFF; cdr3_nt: TGTGCCATCAGTGGGACAGGGAAACGCTACAATGAGCAGTTCTTC
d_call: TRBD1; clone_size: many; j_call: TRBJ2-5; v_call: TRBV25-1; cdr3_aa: CASTGQGFETQYF; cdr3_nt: TGTGCCAGCACCGGACAGGGGTTCGAGACCCAGTACTTC
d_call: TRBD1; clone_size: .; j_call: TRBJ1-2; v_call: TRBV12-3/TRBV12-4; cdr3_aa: CASSPRDRADYGYTF; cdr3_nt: TGTGCCAGCAGCCCCCGGGACAGGGCAGACTATGGCTACACCTTC
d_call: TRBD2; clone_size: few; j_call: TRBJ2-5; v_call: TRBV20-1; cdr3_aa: CSAKVGRALETQYF; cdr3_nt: TGCAGTGCTAAAGTCGGGAGGGCCCTAGAGACCCAGTACTTC
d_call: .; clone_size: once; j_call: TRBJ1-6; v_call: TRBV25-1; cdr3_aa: CASSEFQGNNSPLHF; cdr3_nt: TGTGCCAGCAGTGAATTTCAGGGAAATAATTCACCCCTCCACTTT
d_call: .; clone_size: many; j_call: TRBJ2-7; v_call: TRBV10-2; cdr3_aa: CASSPTGVADEQYF; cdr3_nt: TGCGCCAGCAGTCCTACGGGGGTAGCAGACGAGCAGTACTTC
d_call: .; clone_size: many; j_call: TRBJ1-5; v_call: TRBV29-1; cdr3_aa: CSVKDLQRGNQPQHF; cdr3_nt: TGCAGCGTTAAGGACCTTCAAAGGGGCAATCAGCCCCAGCATTTT
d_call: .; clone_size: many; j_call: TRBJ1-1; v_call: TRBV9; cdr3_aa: CASSADPPGQGDVRAFF; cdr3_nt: TGTGCCAGCAGCGCAGATCCGCCGGGACAAGGGGATGTACGGGCTTTCTTT
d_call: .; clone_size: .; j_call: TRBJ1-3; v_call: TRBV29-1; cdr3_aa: CSVIPIAGNTIYF; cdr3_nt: TGCAGCGTTATCCCTATCGCTGGAAACACCATATATTTT
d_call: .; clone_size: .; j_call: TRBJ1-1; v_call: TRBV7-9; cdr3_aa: CASGRGQEAFF; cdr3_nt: TGTGCCAGCGGCCGGGGCCAGGAAGCTTTCTTT
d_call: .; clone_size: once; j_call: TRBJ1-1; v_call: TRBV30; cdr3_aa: CAWSGGAFF; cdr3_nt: TGTGCCTGGAGTGGAGGAGCTTTCTTT
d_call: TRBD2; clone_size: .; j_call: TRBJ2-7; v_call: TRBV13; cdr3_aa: CASSSLAGGYEQYF; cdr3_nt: TGTGCCAGCAGCTCGCTAGCGGGAGGATATGAGCAGTACTTC
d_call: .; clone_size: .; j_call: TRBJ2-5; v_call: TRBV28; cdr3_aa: CASRGALIQETQYF; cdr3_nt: TGTGCCAGCAGAGGGGCCCTTATCCAAGAGACCCAGTACTTC
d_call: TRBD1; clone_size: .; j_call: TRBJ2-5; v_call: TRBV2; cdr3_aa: CASSKGQGTQYF; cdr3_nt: TGTGCCAGCAGCAAGGGACAGGGGACCCAGTACTTC
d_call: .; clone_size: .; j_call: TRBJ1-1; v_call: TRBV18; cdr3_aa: CASSPRGAEAFF; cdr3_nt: TGTGCCAGCTCACCAAGGGGTGCCGAAGCTTTCTTT
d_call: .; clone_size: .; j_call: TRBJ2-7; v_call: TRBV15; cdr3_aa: CATSRDRTTNYEQYF; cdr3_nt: TGTGCCACCAGCAGAGATCGTACTACTAACTACGAGCAGTACTTC
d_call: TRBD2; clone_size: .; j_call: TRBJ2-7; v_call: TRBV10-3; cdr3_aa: CASSPGGPAYEQYF; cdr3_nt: TGTGCCAGCAGCCCGGGGGGGCCGGCCTACGAGCAGTACTTC